These T cell receptor beta chains were read from a single sample in a study of beta chain features in type 1 diabetes. Some clones are missing from TCRdb's copy, which holds only in-frame ones; the method was immunoSEQ multiplex PCR. The data hold 93,000 or so clones, with approximately 30% observed a single time. The material sequenced was central memory CD4+ T cells from blood. The receptor source for this set is a woman younger than 30 with type 1 diabetes. Each CDR3 is given with its conserved first and last residue. D genes are given only for firm matches. The size field is filled for only some rows; it gives once, few, many or a size class.

few	TRBV25-1	TRBJ2-2	.	TGTGCCAGCAACCACGGGAGGAACACCGGGGAGCTGTTTTTT	CASNHGRNTGELFF
few	TRBV11-2	TRBJ2-5	.	TGTGCCAGCAGCTCATTGGGCCCAATCGAGACCCAGTACTTC	CASSSLGPIETQYF
few	TRBV18	TRBJ2-3	TRBD2	TGTGCCAGCTCCAGGGCGGGGGTCACAGATACGCAGTATTTT	CASSRAGVTDTQYF
.	TRBV18	TRBJ1-2	.	TGTGCCAGCTCACCACCGTCCAGGGTGGATGGCTACACCTTC	CASSPPSRVDGYTF
once	TRBV4-1	TRBJ1-1	.	TGCGCCAGCAGCTACGGGGAACTCTTTGAAGCTTTCTTT	CASSYGELFEAFF
.	TRBV2	TRBJ2-3	.	TGTGCCAGCAGCGCGGGATCTCTACCCACAGATACGCAGTATTTT	CASSAGSLPTDTQYF
few	TRBV4-3	TRBJ2-2	TRBD1	TGCGCCAGCAGCCAAGAAGCAGGGGGCAGCACCGGGGAGCTGTTTTTT	CASSQEAGGSTGELFF
many	TRBV7-9	TRBJ2-3	.	TGTGCCAGCAGCCAAACTTTAGATACGCAGTATTTT	CASSQTLDTQYF
.	TRBV5-1	TRBJ2-1	TRBD1	TGCGCCAGCAGCTTCCTTGGGACAGGGGATTTAAATGAGCAGTTCTTC	CASSFLGTGDLNEQFF
.	TRBV25-1	TRBJ2-1	TRBD2	TGTGCCAGCACTAGCGGGAGGACTTATAACGAGCAGTTCTTC	CASTSGRTYNEQFF
few	TRBV7-2	TRBJ2-1	.	TGTGCCAGCACCATTCAGGGTCATCACTACAATGAGCAGTTCTTC	CASTIQGHHYNEQFF
few	TRBV19	TRBJ2-6	.	TGTGCCACCGACTCGGGACATTTCTCTGGGGCCAACGTCCTGACTTTC	CATDSGHFSGANVLTF
.	TRBV11-2	TRBJ2-3	.	TGTGCCAGCAGCTTGACTTTATCCGCTAGCACAGATACGCAGTATTTT	CASSLTLSASTDTQYF
few	TRBV27	TRBJ2-1	.	TGTGCCAGCGCCAAGGGGTCCTCCTACAATGAGCAGTTCTTC	CASAKGSSYNEQFF
.	TRBV5-1	TRBJ1-2	TRBD1	TGCGCCAGCAGCGAGGGACAGGGGGCATATGGCTACACCTTC	CASSEGQGAYGYTF
few	TRBV29-1	TRBJ1-5	TRBD1	TGCAGCGTCAGGACAGGGGCGGGATGGAATCAGCCCCAGCATTTT	CSVRTGAGWNQPQHF
.	TRBV7-8	TRBJ2-1	.	TGTGCCAGCAGCTTAAAACGAAGTAGCTCCTACAATGAGCAGTTCTTC	CASSLKRSSSYNEQFF
.	TRBV28	TRBJ1-2	.	TGTGCCAGCACCTTACGGTTAGCGTATGGCTACACCTTC	CASTLRLAYGYTF
.	TRBV7-8	TRBJ2-1	TRBD1	TGTGCCAGCAGCTTAGCCGCGGGACAGGGTTACAATGAGCAGTTCTTC	CASSLAAGQGYNEQFF
.	TRBV4-3	TRBJ2-1	TRBD2	TGCGCCAGCAGCCAAGATTTGGTGGTAGCGGGAGTTTTTAATGAGCAGTTCTTC	CASSQDLVVAGVFNEQFF
few	TRBV4-2	TRBJ2-3	TRBD2	TGTGCCAGCAGCCAAGGTTCAGCGGGAGGCACAGATACGCAGTATTTT	CASSQGSAGGTDTQYF
few	TRBV2	TRBJ2-2	TRBD2	TGTGCCAGCAAGAACCCTAGCGGGGGAAACACCGGGGAGCTGTTTTTT	CASKNPSGGNTGELFF